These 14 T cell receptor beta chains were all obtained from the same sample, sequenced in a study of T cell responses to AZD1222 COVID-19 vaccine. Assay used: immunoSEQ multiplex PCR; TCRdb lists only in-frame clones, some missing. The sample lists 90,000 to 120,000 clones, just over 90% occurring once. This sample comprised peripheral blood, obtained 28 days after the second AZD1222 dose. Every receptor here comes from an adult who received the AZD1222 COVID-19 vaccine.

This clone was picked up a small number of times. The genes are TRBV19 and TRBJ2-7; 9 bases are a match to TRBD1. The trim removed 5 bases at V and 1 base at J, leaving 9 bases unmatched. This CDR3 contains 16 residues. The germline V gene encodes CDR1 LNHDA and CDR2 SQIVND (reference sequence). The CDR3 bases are TGTGCCAGTAGTCCCTCCCACAGGGGGCAATCCTACGAGCAGTACTTC. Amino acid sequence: CASSPSHRGQSYEQYF.

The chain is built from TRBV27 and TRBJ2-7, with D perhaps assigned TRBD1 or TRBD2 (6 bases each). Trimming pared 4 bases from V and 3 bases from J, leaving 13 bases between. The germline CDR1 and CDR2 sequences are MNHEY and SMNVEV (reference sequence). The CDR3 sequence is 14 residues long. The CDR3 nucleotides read TGTGCCAGCAGTTCGCGGGACATACACTACGAGCAGTACTTC. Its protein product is CASSSRDIHYEQYF.

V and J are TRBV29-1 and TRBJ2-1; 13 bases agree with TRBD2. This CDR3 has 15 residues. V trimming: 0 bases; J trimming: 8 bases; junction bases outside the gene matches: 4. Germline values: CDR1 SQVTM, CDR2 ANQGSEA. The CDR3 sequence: CSVEDWTSGGDEQFF. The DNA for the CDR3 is TGCAGCGTTGAAGACTGGACTAGCGGGGGTGATGAGCAGTTCTTC.

In DNA, the CDR3 is TGTGCCTGGAGAGAGGAAGGCTATGGCTACACCTTC. Protein product: CAWREEGYGYTF. This sequence joins TRBV30 and TRBJ1-2; D unresolved. This CDR3 is 12 amino acids long. The V gene's germline CDR1 is GTSNPN and CDR2 SVGIG (reference sequence). The V and J ends lost 3 bases and 4 bases respectively, with 9 bases between them. Supplemented by reference TRBV30 and TRBJ1-2, the full variable domain reads SQTIHQWPATLVQPVGSPLSLECTVEGTSNPNLYWYRQAAGRGLQLLFYSVGIGQISSEVPQNLSASRPQDRQFILSSKKLLLSDSGFYLCAWREEGYGYTFGSGTRLTVV.

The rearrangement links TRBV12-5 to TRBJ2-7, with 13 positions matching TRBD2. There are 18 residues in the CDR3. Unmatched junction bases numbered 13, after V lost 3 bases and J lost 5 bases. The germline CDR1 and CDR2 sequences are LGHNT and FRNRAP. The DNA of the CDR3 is TGTGCTAGTGGTTTCCGGCCTCCACTAGCGGGAGGGTTCAACGAGCAGTACTTC. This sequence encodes CASGFRPPLAGGFNEQYF. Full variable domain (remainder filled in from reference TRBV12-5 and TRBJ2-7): DARVTQTPRHKVTEMGQEVTMRCQPILGHNTVFWYRQTMMQGLELLAYFRNRAPLDDSGMPKDRFSAEMPDATLATLKIQPSEPRDSAVYFCASGFRPPLAGGFNEQYFGPGTRLTVT.

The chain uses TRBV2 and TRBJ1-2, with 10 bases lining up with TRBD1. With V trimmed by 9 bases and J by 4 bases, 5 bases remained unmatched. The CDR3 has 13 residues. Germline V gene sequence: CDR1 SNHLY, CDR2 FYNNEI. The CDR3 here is CARGQGVGYGYTF. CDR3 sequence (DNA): TGTGCCAGAGGACAGGGGGTTGGCTATGGCTACACCTTC.

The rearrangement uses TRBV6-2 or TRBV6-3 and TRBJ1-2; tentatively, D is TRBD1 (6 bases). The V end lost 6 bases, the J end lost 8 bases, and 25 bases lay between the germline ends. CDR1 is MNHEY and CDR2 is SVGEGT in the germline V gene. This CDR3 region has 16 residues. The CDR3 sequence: CASSSQINRVEEGYTF. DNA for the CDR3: TGTGCCAGCAGCAGCCAGATCAACAGGGTGGAGGAGGGCTACACCTTC.

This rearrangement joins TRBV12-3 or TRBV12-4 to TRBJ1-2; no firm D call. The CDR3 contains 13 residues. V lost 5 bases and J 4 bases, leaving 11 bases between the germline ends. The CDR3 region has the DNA TGTGCCAGCAGTCTTACACTCGTCTATGGCTACACCTTC. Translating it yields CASSLTLVYGYTF.

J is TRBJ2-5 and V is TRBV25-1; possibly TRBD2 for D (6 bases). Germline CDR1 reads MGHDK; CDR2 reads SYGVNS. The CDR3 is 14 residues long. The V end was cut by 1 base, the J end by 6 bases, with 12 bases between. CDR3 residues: CASSESEGRKTQYF. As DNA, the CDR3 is TGTGCCAGCAGTGAATCGGAGGGGCGCAAGACCCAGTACTTC.

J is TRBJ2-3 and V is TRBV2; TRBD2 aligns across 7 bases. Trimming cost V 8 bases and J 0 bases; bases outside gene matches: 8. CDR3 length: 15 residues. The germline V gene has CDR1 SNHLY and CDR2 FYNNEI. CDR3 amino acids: CASGSQGGSTDTQYF. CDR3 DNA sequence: TGTGCCAGCGGATCTCAGGGAGGGAGCACAGATACGCAGTATTTT.

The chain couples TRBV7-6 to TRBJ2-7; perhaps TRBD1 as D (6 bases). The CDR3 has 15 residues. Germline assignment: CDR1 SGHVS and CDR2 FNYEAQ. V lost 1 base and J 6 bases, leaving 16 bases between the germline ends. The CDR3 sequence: CASSLGAAGAGEQYF. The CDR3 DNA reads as TGTGCCAGCAGCTTAGGGGCGGCAGGGGCTGGCGAGCAGTACTTC. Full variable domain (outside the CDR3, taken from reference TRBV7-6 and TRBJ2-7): GAGVSQSPRYKVTKRGQDVALRCDPISGHVSLYWYRQALGQGPEFLTYFNYEAQQDKSGLPNDRFSAERPEGSISTLTIQRTEQRDSAMYRCASSLGAAGAGEQYFGPGTRLTVT.

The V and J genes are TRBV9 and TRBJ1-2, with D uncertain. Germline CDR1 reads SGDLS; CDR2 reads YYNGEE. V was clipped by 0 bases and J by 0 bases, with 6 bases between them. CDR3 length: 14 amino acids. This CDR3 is CASSVGSSNYGYTF. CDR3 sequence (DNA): TGTGCCAGCAGCGTAGGTTCTTCTAACTATGGCTACACCTTC.

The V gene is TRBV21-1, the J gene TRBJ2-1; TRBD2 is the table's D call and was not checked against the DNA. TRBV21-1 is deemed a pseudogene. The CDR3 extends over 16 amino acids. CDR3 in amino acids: CASPRYRGSSYNEQFF. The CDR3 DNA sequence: TGTGCCAGCCCGCGTTATCGCGGGTCCTCCTACAATGAGCAGTTCTTC.

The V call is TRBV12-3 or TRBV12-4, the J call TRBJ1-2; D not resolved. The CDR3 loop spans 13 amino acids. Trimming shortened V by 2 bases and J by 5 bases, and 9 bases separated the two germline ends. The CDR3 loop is CASSLLEAYGYTF. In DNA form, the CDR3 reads TGTGCCAGCAGTTTATTGGAGGCGTATGGCTACACCTTC.